This is a list of T cell receptor beta chains from one sample in a study of T cell repertoires in cytomegalovirus infection. TCRdb re-called the reads with MiXCR, one entry per CDR3 protein. The table has hundreds of thousands of distinct CDR3 sequences, roughly 35% seen once; the top ten hold around 2.6%. The specimen sequenced was PBMCs. The source is a human donor in good health (CMV status not recorded). Some clones in this sample may be carry-over from other donors' samples. The CDR3 runs from the conserved cysteine through the conserved F or W. Each record gives: clone size, D gene, V gene, J gene, CDR3 length, CDR3 protein, CDR3 DNA. A D gene is named only where the DNA matches it firmly. Only some rows state a clone size, as once, few, many or a class for expanded clones.

abundance: .
d_gene: .
v_gene: TRBV7-2
j_gene: TRBJ1-6
len: 16
CDR3aa: CASSLTGFSYNSPLHF
CDR3nt: TGTGCCAGCAGTTTAACAGGCTTCTCCTATAATTCACCCCTCCACTTT

abundance: few
d_gene: TRBD2
v_gene: TRBV7-2
j_gene: TRBJ2-1
len: 16
CDR3aa: CASSFRSAGSHNEQFF
CDR3nt: TGTGCCAGCAGCTTCCGATCAGCGGGGAGTCACAATGAGCAGTTCTTC

abundance: few
d_gene: .
v_gene: TRBV28
j_gene: TRBJ1-1
len: 14
CDR3aa: CASSFWGQVTEAFF
CDR3nt: TGTGCCAGCAGTTTTTGGGGGCAGGTGACTGAAGCTTTCTTT

abundance: once
d_gene: TRBD2
v_gene: TRBV3-1
j_gene: TRBJ2-1
len: 16
CDR3aa: CASSQDTGRALSEQFF
CDR3nt: TGTGCCAGCAGCCAAGATACCGGGAGGGCCTTAAGTGAGCAGTTCTTC

abundance: .
d_gene: .
v_gene: TRBV12-3/TRBV12-4
j_gene: TRBJ2-1
len: 13
CDR3aa: CASSLTGGPEQFF
CDR3nt: TGTGCCAGCAGTTTAACTGGGGGACCTGAGCAGTTCTTC

abundance: many
d_gene: .
v_gene: TRBV7-2
j_gene: TRBJ2-5
len: 14
CDR3aa: CASSSSTYQETQYF
CDR3nt: TGTGCCAGCAGCTCATCCACGTACCAAGAGACCCAGTACTTC

abundance: .
d_gene: .
v_gene: TRBV28
j_gene: TRBJ1-4
len: 14
CDR3aa: CASSLTLGNEKLFF
CDR3nt: TGTGCCAGCAGTCTCACGTTGGGGAATGAAAAACTGTTTTTT

abundance: .
d_gene: TRBD1
v_gene: TRBV3-1
j_gene: TRBJ1-3
len: 16
CDR3aa: CASSQGTGLSGNTIYF
CDR3nt: TGTGCCAGCAGCCAAGGGACAGGCCTCTCTGGAAACACCATATATTTT

abundance: few
d_gene: .
v_gene: TRBV28
j_gene: TRBJ2-7
len: 12
CDR3aa: CASRSDIYEQYF
CDR3nt: TGTGCCAGCAGATCGGACATCTACGAGCAGTACTTC

abundance: .
d_gene: TRBD1
v_gene: TRBV7-2
j_gene: TRBJ1-5
len: 16
CDR3aa: CASSSRGQGTNQPQHF
CDR3nt: TGTGCCAGCAGCTCTAGGGGACAGGGTACGAATCAGCCCCAGCATTTT

abundance: few
d_gene: .
v_gene: TRBV10-3
j_gene: TRBJ2-7
len: 15
CDR3aa: CAISESRRTVAEQYF
CDR3nt: TGTGCCATCAGTGAGTCGAGGAGGACAGTAGCCGAGCAGTACTTC

abundance: many
d_gene: .
v_gene: TRBV7-2
j_gene: TRBJ2-2
len: 13
CDR3aa: CASSLVSTGELFF
CDR3nt: TGTGCCAGCAGCTTAGTTTCCACCGGGGAGCTGTTTTTT

abundance: .
d_gene: .
v_gene: TRBV28
j_gene: TRBJ1-2
len: 14
CDR3aa: CASSLTRQDYGYTF
CDR3nt: TGTGCCAGCAGTCTTACCCGACAGGACTATGGCTACACCTTC

abundance: .
d_gene: .
v_gene: TRBV2
j_gene: TRBJ1-4
len: 15
CDR3aa: CANRVNQSPGEKLFF
CDR3nt: TGTGCCAATCGGGTTAATCAGAGCCCTGGGGAAAAACTGTTTTTT

abundance: .
d_gene: TRBD1
v_gene: TRBV6-5
j_gene: TRBJ2-1
len: 15
CDR3aa: CASSKPGQGAQEQFF
CDR3nt: TGTGCCAGCAGTAAACCGGGACAGGGGGCGCAGGAGCAGTTCTTC

abundance: few
d_gene: TRBD1
v_gene: TRBV7-9
j_gene: TRBJ1-2
len: 15
CDR3aa: CASSLLDRGVLGYTF
CDR3nt: TGTGCCAGCAGCCTTTTGGACAGGGGAGTCTTAGGCTACACCTTC

abundance: .
d_gene: .
v_gene: TRBV5-1
j_gene: TRBJ2-4
len: 14
CDR3aa: CASSPGDQGHIQYF
CDR3nt: TGCGCCAGCAGCCCTGGAGATCAGGGGCACATTCAGTACTTC

abundance: few
d_gene: TRBD2
v_gene: TRBV7-8
j_gene: TRBJ2-3
len: 17
CDR3aa: CASSLDGEGEDFDTQYF
CDR3nt: TGTGCCAGCAGCTTAGACGGGGAGGGTGAGGACTTTGATACGCAGTATTTT

abundance: .
d_gene: TRBD1
v_gene: TRBV7-2
j_gene: TRBJ2-7
len: 13
CDR3aa: CASTPTGRYEQYF
CDR3nt: TGTGCCAGCACCCCGACAGGGCGCTACGAGCAGTACTTC

abundance: .
d_gene: .
v_gene: TRBV6-1
j_gene: TRBJ1-4
len: 16
CDR3aa: CASKFIRGGQLEKLFF
CDR3nt: TGTGCCAGCAAATTCATTCGTGGAGGACAGCTTGAAAAACTGTTTTTT

abundance: .
d_gene: TRBD1
v_gene: TRBV5-1
j_gene: TRBJ2-3
len: 14
CDR3aa: CASSSIQGLDTQYF
CDR3nt: TGCGCCAGCAGCAGCATACAGGGGTTGGATACGCAGTATTTT

abundance: many
d_gene: .
v_gene: TRBV7-2
j_gene: TRBJ2-7
len: 14
CDR3aa: CASSWRTFGGEQYF
CDR3nt: TGTGCCAGCAGTTGGCGGACCTTTGGCGGCGAGCAGTACTTC

abundance: .
d_gene: .
v_gene: TRBV7-8
j_gene: TRBJ2-7
len: 15
CDR3aa: CASSLEMPGPYEQYF
CDR3nt: TGTGCCAGCAGCTTAGAGATGCCAGGCCCCTACGAGCAGTACTTC

abundance: few
d_gene: .
v_gene: TRBV12-3/TRBV12-4
j_gene: TRBJ1-4
len: 16
CDR3aa: CASSSRGGGRFVKLFF
CDR3nt: TGTGCCAGCAGTAGCCGCGGCGGGGGGCGTTTTGTAAAACTGTTTTTT

abundance: few
d_gene: .
v_gene: TRBV5-1
j_gene: TRBJ2-3
len: 15
CDR3aa: CASSLAESSTDTQYF
CDR3nt: TGCGCCAGCAGCTTGGCCGAATCTAGCACAGATACGCAGTATTTT

abundance: few
d_gene: .
v_gene: TRBV9
j_gene: TRBJ2-5
len: 13
CDR3aa: CASSVGGKETQYF
CDR3nt: TGTGCCAGCAGCGTAGGCGGAAAAGAGACCCAGTACTTC

abundance: .
d_gene: .
v_gene: TRBV18
j_gene: TRBJ2-5
len: 14
CDR3aa: CASSPPEGKETQYF
CDR3nt: TGTGCCAGCTCACCACCCGAGGGGAAGGAGACCCAGTACTTC

abundance: .
d_gene: TRBD1
v_gene: TRBV4-1
j_gene: TRBJ2-2
len: 15
CDR3aa: CASSQGTGATGELFF
CDR3nt: TGCGCCAGCAGCCAGGGGACAGGGGCGACCGGGGAGCTGTTTTTT

abundance: many
d_gene: .
v_gene: TRBV14
j_gene: TRBJ1-2
len: 12
CDR3aa: CASSQRTYGYTF
CDR3nt: TGTGCCAGCAGCCAGCGTACCTATGGCTACACCTTC

abundance: few
d_gene: TRBD2
v_gene: TRBV7-6
j_gene: TRBJ2-3
len: 16
CDR3aa: CASSFNGGSHTDTQYF
CDR3nt: TGTGCCAGCAGCTTCAACGGGGGGTCACACACAGATACGCAGTATTTT

abundance: .
d_gene: .
v_gene: TRBV11-2
j_gene: TRBJ1-3
len: 13
CDR3aa: CASSLIAGNTIYF
CDR3nt: TGTGCCAGCAGCTTAATCGCAGGAAACACCATATATTTT

abundance: .
d_gene: .
v_gene: TRBV14
j_gene: TRBJ2-5
len: 14
CDR3aa: CASSQYGLAETQYF
CDR3nt: TGTGCCAGCAGCCAATACGGGTTGGCGGAGACCCAGTACTTC

abundance: .
d_gene: TRBD1
v_gene: TRBV2
j_gene: TRBJ2-1
len: 13
CDR3aa: CASRTGGHNEQFF
CDR3nt: TGTGCCAGCAGGACAGGGGGACACAATGAGCAGTTCTTC

abundance: .
d_gene: TRBD2
v_gene: TRBV10-3
j_gene: TRBJ2-7
len: 13
CDR3aa: CAIWAGGSYEQYF
CDR3nt: TGTGCCATTTGGGCGGGGGGAAGCTACGAGCAGTACTTC

abundance: many
d_gene: .
v_gene: TRBV28
j_gene: TRBJ2-7
len: 11
CDR3aa: CASSYRREQYF
CDR3nt: TGTGCCAGCAGTTATCGCCGCGAGCAGTACTTC

abundance: many
d_gene: TRBD1
v_gene: TRBV7-9
j_gene: TRBJ1-5
len: 14
CDR3aa: CASSRGQEYQPQHF
CDR3nt: TGTGCCAGCAGCCGAGGACAGGAATATCAGCCCCAGCATTTT

abundance: few
d_gene: TRBD1
v_gene: TRBV20-1
j_gene: TRBJ2-3
len: 14
CDR3aa: CSAHRGSFTDTQYF
CDR3nt: TGCAGTGCTCACAGGGGGAGCTTTACAGATACGCAGTATTTT

abundance: few
d_gene: .
v_gene: TRBV5-5
j_gene: TRBJ2-1
len: 13
CDR3aa: CASSAGSNNEQFF
CDR3nt: TGTGCCAGCAGCGCCGGGAGTAACAATGAGCAGTTCTTC

abundance: .
d_gene: .
v_gene: TRBV10-1
j_gene: TRBJ2-7
len: 13
CDR3aa: CASSDGAVYEQYF
CDR3nt: TGCGCCAGCAGTGATGGGGCAGTCTACGAGCAGTACTTC

abundance: once
d_gene: .
v_gene: TRBV2
j_gene: TRBJ2-2
len: 15
CDR3aa: CASISQGWGTGELFF
CDR3nt: TGTGCCAGCATCTCGCAGGGGTGGGGCACCGGGGAGCTGTTTTTT

abundance: .
d_gene: .
v_gene: TRBV28
j_gene: TRBJ2-7
len: 13
CDR3aa: CANIFSTAYEQYF
CDR3nt: TGTGCCAACATTTTTTCAACCGCCTACGAGCAGTACTTC

abundance: .
d_gene: .
v_gene: TRBV5-4
j_gene: TRBJ2-1
len: 16
CDR3aa: CASSPRQISSYNEQFF
CDR3nt: TGTGCCAGCAGCCCCCGACAGATCAGCTCCTACAATGAGCAGTTCTTC

abundance: .
d_gene: TRBD2
v_gene: TRBV27
j_gene: TRBJ2-5
len: 14
CDR3aa: CASSRLAVQETQYF
CDR3nt: TGTGCCAGCAGCCGACTAGCGGTTCAAGAGACCCAGTACTTC

abundance: .
d_gene: .
v_gene: TRBV7-2
j_gene: TRBJ2-1
len: 15
CDR3aa: CASSFALPSYNEQFF
CDR3nt: TGTGCCAGCAGCTTTGCCTTGCCCTCCTACAATGAGCAGTTCTTC

abundance: .
d_gene: TRBD2
v_gene: TRBV12-3/TRBV12-4
j_gene: TRBJ2-3
len: 17
CDR3aa: CASSSEGTSGGSDTQYF
CDR3nt: TGTGCCAGCAGTTCCGAGGGGACTAGCGGGGGTTCGGATACGCAGTATTTT

abundance: few
d_gene: TRBD2
v_gene: TRBV7-2
j_gene: TRBJ2-1
len: 16
CDR3aa: CASSPRVAGGRNEQFF
CDR3nt: TGTGCCAGCAGCCCCCGGGTAGCGGGGGGGAGGAATGAGCAGTTCTTC

abundance: .
d_gene: .
v_gene: TRBV29-1
j_gene: TRBJ2-1
len: 14
CDR3aa: CSVGTALLTSEQFF
CDR3nt: TGCAGCGTTGGGACAGCCCTCCTAACAAGTGAGCAGTTCTTC

abundance: .
d_gene: TRBD1
v_gene: TRBV28
j_gene: TRBJ2-7
len: 15
CDR3aa: CASSWDRGSIYEQYF
CDR3nt: TGTGCCAGCAGTTGGGACAGGGGATCAATCTACGAGCAGTACTTC

abundance: .
d_gene: TRBD2
v_gene: TRBV7-2
j_gene: TRBJ2-3
len: 19
CDR3aa: CASGGGGPTELSSTDTQYF
CDR3nt: TGTGCCAGCGGGGGCGGGGGGCCAACAGAGCTTTCTAGCACAGATACGCAGTATTTT

abundance: many
d_gene: TRBD1
v_gene: TRBV19
j_gene: TRBJ2-1
len: 15
CDR3aa: CASSLPGQGANEQFF
CDR3nt: TGTGCCAGTAGTCTACCGGGACAGGGGGCCAATGAGCAGTTCTTC

abundance: .
d_gene: .
v_gene: TRBV7-8
j_gene: TRBJ1-6
len: 18
CDR3aa: CASSQSTDTGKYNSPLHF
CDR3nt: TGTGCCAGCAGCCAATCCACTGACACAGGGAAATATAATTCACCCCTCCACTTT

abundance: .
d_gene: TRBD2
v_gene: TRBV19
j_gene: TRBJ2-7
len: 15
CDR3aa: CASSTVPGLPYEQYF
CDR3nt: TGTGCCAGTAGTACCGTCCCGGGACTACCCTACGAGCAGTACTTC

abundance: .
d_gene: .
v_gene: TRBV7-2
j_gene: TRBJ2-3
len: 17
CDR3aa: CASSLALGGGYTDTQYF
CDR3nt: TGTGCCAGCAGCTTAGCGCTAGGGGGGGGTTACACAGATACGCAGTATTTT

abundance: few
d_gene: .
v_gene: TRBV7-9
j_gene: TRBJ1-6
len: 16
CDR3aa: CASSLIQSSYNSPLHF
CDR3nt: TGTGCCAGCAGCTTAATACAGAGCTCCTATAATTCACCCCTCCACTTT